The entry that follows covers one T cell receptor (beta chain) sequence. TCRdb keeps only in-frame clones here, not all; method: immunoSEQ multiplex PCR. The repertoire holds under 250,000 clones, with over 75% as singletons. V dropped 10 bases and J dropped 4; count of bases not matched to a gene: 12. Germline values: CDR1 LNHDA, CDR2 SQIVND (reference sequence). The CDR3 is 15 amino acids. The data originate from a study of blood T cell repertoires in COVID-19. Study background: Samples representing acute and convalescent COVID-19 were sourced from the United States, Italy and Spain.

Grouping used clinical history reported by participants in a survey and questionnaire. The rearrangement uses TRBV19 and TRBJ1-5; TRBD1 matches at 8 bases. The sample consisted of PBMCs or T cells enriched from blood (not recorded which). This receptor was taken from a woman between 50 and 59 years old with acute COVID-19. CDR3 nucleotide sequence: TGTGCCACTACCTCACGAGGACAGGGAAATCAGCCCCAGCATTTT. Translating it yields CATTSRGQGNQPQHF.